This note documents a single T cell receptor beta chain sequence. PCR involved 60 Vbeta and 13 Jbeta primers. The protocol was immunoSEQ multiplex PCR, while the TCRdb copy is restricted to in-frame clones and leaves out a portion. The sample has 150,000 or so clones; approximately 79% are singletons. These data come from a study of cytomegalovirus exposure and HLA in healthy donors. The germline CDR1 and CDR2 sequences are SGHVS and FNYEAQ. After removal of 5 bases from V and 2 bases from J, the junction contained 9 bases not matched to a gene. CDR3 length equals 16 residues. Sequenced input: PBMCs. The chain combines TRBV7-6 with TRBJ2-3; 8 nucleotides match TRBD2. The TCR was taken from a man aged 18-30 years in good health and CMV-seropositive. The CDR3 DNA is TGTGCCAGCAGCCCCGGAGCGGGAGCCTTCACAGATACGCAGTATTTT. Its protein product is CASSPGAGAFTDTQYF.